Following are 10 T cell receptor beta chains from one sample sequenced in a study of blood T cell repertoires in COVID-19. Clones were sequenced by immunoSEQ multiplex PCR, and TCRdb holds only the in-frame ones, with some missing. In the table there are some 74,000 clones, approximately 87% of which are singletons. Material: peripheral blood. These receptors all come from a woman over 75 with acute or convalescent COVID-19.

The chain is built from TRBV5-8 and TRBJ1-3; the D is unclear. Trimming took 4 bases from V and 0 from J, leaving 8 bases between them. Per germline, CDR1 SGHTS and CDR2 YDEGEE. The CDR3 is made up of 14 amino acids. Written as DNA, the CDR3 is TGTGCCAGCAGCCGACGGGACTCTGGAAACACCATATATTTT. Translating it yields CASSRRDSGNTIYF.

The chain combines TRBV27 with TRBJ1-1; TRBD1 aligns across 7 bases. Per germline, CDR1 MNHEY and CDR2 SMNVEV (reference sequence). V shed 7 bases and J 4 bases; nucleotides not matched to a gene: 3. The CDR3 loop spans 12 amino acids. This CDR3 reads CASMNRGTEAFF. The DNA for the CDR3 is TGTGCCAGCATGAACAGGGGCACTGAAGCTTTCTTT.

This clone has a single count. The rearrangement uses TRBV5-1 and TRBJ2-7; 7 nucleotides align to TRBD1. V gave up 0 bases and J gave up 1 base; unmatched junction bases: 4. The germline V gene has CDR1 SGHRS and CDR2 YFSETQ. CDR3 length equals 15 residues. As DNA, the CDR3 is TGCGCCAGCAGCTTGGGGACAGGAATATCCTACGAGCAGTACTTC. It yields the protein CASSLGTGISYEQYF.

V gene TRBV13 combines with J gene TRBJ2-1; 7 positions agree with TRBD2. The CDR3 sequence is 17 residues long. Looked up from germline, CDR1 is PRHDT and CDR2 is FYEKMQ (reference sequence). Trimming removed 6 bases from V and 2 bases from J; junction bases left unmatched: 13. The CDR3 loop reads CASRPVDGRAPYNEQFF. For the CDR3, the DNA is TGTGCCAGCAGACCCGTTGATGGGAGGGCACCCTACAATGAGCAGTTCTTC.

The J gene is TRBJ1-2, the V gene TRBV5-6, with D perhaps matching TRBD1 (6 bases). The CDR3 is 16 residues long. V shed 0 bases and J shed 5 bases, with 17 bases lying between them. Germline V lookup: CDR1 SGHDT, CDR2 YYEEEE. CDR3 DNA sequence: TGTGCCAGCAGCTTGGTTAACAGGGTTTTCGTGTATGGCTACACCTTC. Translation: CASSLVNRVFVYGYTF.

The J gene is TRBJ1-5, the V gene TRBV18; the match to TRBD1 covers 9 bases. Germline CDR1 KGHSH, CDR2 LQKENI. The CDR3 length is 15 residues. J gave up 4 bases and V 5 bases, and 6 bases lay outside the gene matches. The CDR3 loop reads CASSGDRAINQPQHF. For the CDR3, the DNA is TGTGCCAGCTCAGGGGACAGGGCAATTAATCAGCCCCAGCATTTT.

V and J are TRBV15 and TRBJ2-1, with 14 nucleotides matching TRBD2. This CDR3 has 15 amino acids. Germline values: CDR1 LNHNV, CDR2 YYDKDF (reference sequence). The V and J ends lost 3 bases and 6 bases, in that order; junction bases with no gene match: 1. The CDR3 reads CATSRTSGRANEQFF. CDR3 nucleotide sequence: TGTGCCACCAGCAGGACTAGCGGGAGGGCCAATGAGCAGTTCTTC. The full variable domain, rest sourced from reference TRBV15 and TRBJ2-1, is DAMVIQNPRYQVTQFGKPVTLSCSQTLNHNVMYWYQQKSSQAPKLLFHYYDKDFNNEADTPDNFQSRRPNTSFCFLDIRSPGLGDTAMYLCATSRTSGRANEQFFGPGTRLTVL.

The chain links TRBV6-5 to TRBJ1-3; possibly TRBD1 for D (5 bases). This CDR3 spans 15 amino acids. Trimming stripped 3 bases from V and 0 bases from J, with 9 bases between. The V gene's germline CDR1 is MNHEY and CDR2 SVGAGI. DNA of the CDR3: TGTGCCAGCAGTTATGCCAGGGACTCTGGAAACACCATATATTTT. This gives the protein CASSYARDSGNTIYF.

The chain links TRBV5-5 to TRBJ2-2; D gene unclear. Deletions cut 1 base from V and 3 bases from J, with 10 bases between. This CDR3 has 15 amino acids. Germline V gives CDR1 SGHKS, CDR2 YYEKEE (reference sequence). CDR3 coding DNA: TGTGCCAGCAGCTTGTACGTGGCTTACACCGGGGAGCTGTTTTTT. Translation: CASSLYVAYTGELFF.

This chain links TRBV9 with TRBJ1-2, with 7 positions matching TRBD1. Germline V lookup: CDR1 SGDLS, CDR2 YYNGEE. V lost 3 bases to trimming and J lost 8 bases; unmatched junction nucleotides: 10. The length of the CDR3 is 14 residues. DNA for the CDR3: TGTGCCAGCAGCGGTTACAGGGGTTGGGGAGGCTACACCTTC. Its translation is CASSGYRGWGGYTF.